The T cell receptor (beta chain) under discussion was sequenced for a study of early T cells in non-severe SARS-CoV-2 infection. This clonotype is categorized as medium-sized. Attachment of unique molecular identifiers was made to individual cDNA molecules. TCRdb itself ran the 5' RACE reads through MiXCR, one entry per CDR3 protein. The table records some 49,000 distinct CDR3 sequences, about 12% of them present only once. Trimming left V 2 bases short and J 4 bases short, with 23 bases between. The CDR3 is 17 amino acids. CDR1 and CDR2 from the germline V gene are DFQATT and SNEGSKA (reference sequence).

This TCR was recovered from an adult who was a healthcare worker with PCR-confirmed SARS-CoV-2 infection or an uninfected control (not recorded which). The sample consisted of whole blood. This chain connects TRBV20-1 to TRBJ1-1, with D perhaps matching TRBD1 (5 bases). The CDR3 sequence is CSARYLGPGTTGTEAFF. Here the CDR3 DNA reads TGCAGTGCTAGATATTTAGGGCCCGGGACCACCGGCACTGAAGCTTTCTTT.